The 24 T cell receptor beta chains given below trace back to one sample, sequenced in a study of cytotoxic CD8 clonotypes in ibrutinib-treated CLL. Sequenced by immunoSEQ multiplex PCR; TCRdb stores in-frame clones only, minus some. The sample holds roughly 220,000 clones, around 75% seen once. The material sequenced was PBMCs, taken after 12 months of ibrutinib treatment. The receptors were sampled from a human donor with chronic lymphocytic leukemia.

The chain has TRBV19 and TRBJ2-3; tentatively, D is TRBD1 or TRBD2 (6 bases each). The V and J ends lost 7 bases and 5 bases respectively, with 16 bases between them. There are 14 residues in the CDR3. From germline, CDR1 is LNHDA and CDR2 SQIVND (reference sequence). In DNA, the CDR3 is TGTGCCAGTACGCCTCGGGGGCTCCGAGATACGCAGTATTTT. Translated: CASTPRGLRDTQYF.

In this sample, this clone turned up a few times. The chain is built from TRBV14 and TRBJ2-5, with D unresolved. Germline loops: CDR1 SGHDN, CDR2 FVKESK. Trimming stripped 0 bases from V and 5 bases from J, with 16 bases between. The CDR3 contains 16 residues. CDR3 in amino acids: CASSQDRGSRSETQYF. The CDR3, as DNA: TGTGCCAGCAGCCAAGATAGAGGCAGCCGTTCGGAGACCCAGTACTTC.

This clone was found a few times. The chain couples TRBV6-1 to TRBJ2-7, with D perhaps assigned TRBD1 or TRBD2 (5 bases each). Between the trimmed V and J ends, which lost 3 bases and 7 bases, there was a span of 13 bases. The CDR3 contains 13 residues. Germline V gene lookup returns CDR1 MNHNS and CDR2 SASEGT. CDR3 amino acids: CASSDVGTVEQYF. CDR3 sequence (DNA): TGTGCCAGCAGTGACGTGGGGACGGTGGAGCAGTACTTC.

V and J are TRBV14 and TRBJ2-3, with 8 bases lining up with TRBD1. The CDR3 spans 16 residues. In germline, CDR1 is SGHDN, CDR2 FVKESK. Trimming cost V 0 bases and J 3 bases; bases outside gene matches: 5. In DNA form, the CDR3 reads TGTGCCAGCAGCCAAGATCGGAGACAGGGGACAGATACGCAGTATTTT. This sequence encodes CASSQDRRQGTDTQYF.

This chain joins TRBV9 and TRBJ2-1; the match to TRBD2 covers 8 bases. Germline V lookup: CDR1 SGDLS, CDR2 YYNGEE. The CDR3 is made up of 14 amino acids. The V segment lost 3 bases and the J segment 9 bases; nucleotides outside the gene matches: 8. CDR3: CASSGSGSKAEQFF. As DNA, the CDR3 is TGTGCCAGCAGCGGGAGCGGGAGTAAGGCTGAGCAGTTCTTC.

The V and J genes are TRBV10-3 and TRBJ2-7, with 11 bases aligning to TRBD2. V dropped 0 bases and J dropped 4; count of bases not matched to a gene: 5. CDR3 size: 16 residues. From germline, CDR1 is ENHRY and CDR2 SYGVKD. For the CDR3, the DNA is TGTGCCATCAGTGAGTCGATAGCGGGAGGGCCTTACGAGCAGTACTTC. Residues: CAISESIAGGPYEQYF.

The chain is built from TRBV7-2 and TRBJ2-7, with TRBD2 matching over 10 bases. This CDR3 has 15 residues. V lost 5 bases to trimming and J lost 5 bases; unmatched junction nucleotides: 9. Looked up from germline, CDR1 is SGHTA and CDR2 is FQGNSA. CDR3 DNA: TGTGCCAGCAGCCTCCTAGCGGGAGTGGATGACGAGCAGTACTTC. This codes for CASSLLAGVDDEQYF.

The chain uses TRBV27 and TRBJ1-2; possibly TRBD1 for D (6 bases). The length of the CDR3 is 15 residues. Deletions cut 6 bases from V and 0 bases from J, with 14 bases between. Germline CDR1 is MNHEY and CDR2 is SMNVEV (reference sequence). The DNA for the CDR3 is TGTGCCAGCAGGACGGGGGACACCTCTAACTATGGCTACACCTTC. Protein sequence: CASRTGDTSNYGYTF.

The chain has TRBV7-2 and TRBJ1-2; 8 nucleotides align to TRBD1. Germline V gene lookup returns CDR1 SGHTA and CDR2 FQGNSA. The CDR3 is 14 residues long. Trimming took 4 bases from V and 4 from J; bases not matched to a gene: 5. The CDR3 DNA follows: TGTGCCAGCAGCTACGGACAGGGCACCTATGGCTACACCTTC. Protein sequence: CASSYGQGTYGYTF.

This chain connects TRBV5-1 to TRBJ2-3; no definite D call. CDR3 length: 15 residues. Germline values: CDR1 SGHRS, CDR2 YFSETQ. V was cut by 4 bases and J by 2 bases, with 14 bases left in between. CDR3 in DNA: TGCGCCAGCAGCGGCACACCTTCTCTCACAGATACGCAGTATTTT. This codes for CASSGTPSLTDTQYF.

This sequence joins TRBV6-1 and TRBJ2-3; 8 bases map to TRBD1. With V trimmed by 5 bases and J by 2 bases, 6 bases remained unmatched. CDR3 length equals 15 residues. Germline loops: CDR1 MNHNS, CDR2 SASEGT. CDR3 protein: CASSSTGAFTDTQYF. CDR3 sequence (DNA): TGTGCCAGCAGTTCGACAGGGGCGTTCACAGATACGCAGTATTTT.

The V gene is TRBV19, the J gene TRBJ2-1, with no clear D. In germline, CDR1 is LNHDA, CDR2 SQIVND (reference sequence). CDR3 length equals 14 residues. V shed 6 bases and J shed 8 bases, with 17 bases lying between them. The CDR3 DNA reads TGTGCCAGTAGCACCGTCTGGACCCTGGATGAGCAGTTCTTC. Protein: CASSTVWTLDEQFF.

This chain connects TRBV28 to TRBJ1-2, with D tentatively TRBD1 (5 bases). The CDR3 extends over 13 amino acids. Per germline, CDR1 MDHEN and CDR2 SYDVKM. Trimming shortened V by 6 bases and J by 0 bases, and 8 bases separated the two germline ends. The CDR3 bases are TGTGCCAGCAGAACGACAGCTAACTATGGCTACACCTTC. Its translation is CASRTTANYGYTF.

This chain uses TRBV6-5 with TRBJ2-7, with D possibly being TRBD1 or TRBD2 (8 bases each). The V and J ends lost 5 bases and 3 bases respectively, with 17 bases between them. CDR1 is MNHEY, CDR2 SVGAGI, per germline. The CDR3 totals 15 residues. The CDR3 DNA follows: TGTGCCAGCAGTCGGGGGGGACAGGCGAACTACGAGCAGTACTTC. Translating it yields CASSRGGQANYEQYF.

This clone was seen a single time. The V call is TRBV30, the J call TRBJ2-2, with 8 bases fitting TRBD1. CDR1 and CDR2 (germline): GTSNPN, SVGIG (reference sequence). The CDR3 extends over 16 amino acids. V trimming: 4 bases; J trimming: 4 bases; junction bases outside the gene matches: 11. CDR3 region: CAWKRERTGSTGELFF. The CDR3 nucleotides are TGTGCCTGGAAGAGGGAAAGGACAGGGAGCACCGGGGAGCTGTTTTTT.

This chain links TRBV6-5 with TRBJ1-2; D is unclear. V lost 6 bases, J lost 4 bases, and 12 bases lay in between. The CDR3 is 13 residues long. Germline V gives CDR1 MNHEY, CDR2 SVGAGI. This CDR3 reads CASSPAPLYGYTF. The CDR3 bases are TGTGCCAGCAGCCCGGCGCCCCTCTATGGCTACACCTTC.

The chain has TRBV28 and TRBJ2-3; D is perhaps TRBD1 or TRBD2 (5 bases each). The V end lost 5 bases, the J end lost 1 base, and 10 bases lay between the germline ends. The germline gives CDR1 MDHEN, CDR2 SYDVKM. The CDR3 sequence is 14 residues long. The CDR3 sequence: CASSTRDGTDTQYF. In DNA form, the CDR3 reads TGTGCCAGCAGTACTCGGGACGGCACAGATACGCAGTATTTT.

V and J are TRBV9 and TRBJ2-3; 7 bases match TRBD1. This CDR3 spans 14 amino acids. Germline values: CDR1 SGDLS, CDR2 YYNGEE. V was clipped by 3 bases and J by 2 bases; unmatched bases: 3. The chain's CDR3 is CASSGTGPTDTQYF. The CDR3 DNA sequence: TGTGCCAGCAGCGGGACAGGCCCCACAGATACGCAGTATTTT.

J is TRBJ2-1 and V is TRBV29-1; TRBD2 matches at 8 bases. Germline CDR1 and CDR2: SQVTM and ANQGSEA. Germline trimming cut 3 bases from V and 0 bases from J; bases unmatched to any gene: 4. The CDR3 extends over 15 amino acids. The CDR3 DNA is TGCAGCGTTGATATGGCGGGAGGCTCCTACAATGAGCAGTTCTTC. Its protein product is CSVDMAGGSYNEQFF.

This chain connects TRBV30 to TRBJ2-5; no clear D. Trimming removed 0 bases at V and 4 bases at J, with 9 bases between. The CDR3 has 13 amino acids. CDR1 is GTSNPN, CDR2 SVGIG, per germline (reference sequence). This CDR3 is CAWSVRSAETQYF. CDR3 in DNA: TGTGCCTGGAGTGTACGGAGCGCAGAGACCCAGTACTTC.

There are many counts of this clone. This rearrangement joins TRBV4-3 to TRBJ2-7; D gene uncertain. This CDR3 is built from 16 residues. CDR1 LGHNA and CDR2 YSLEER come from the germline V gene. Trimming took off 0 bases at V and 2 bases at J, with 14 bases between the two ends. CDR3 residues: CASSQDYKNLAYEQYF. For the CDR3, the DNA is TGCGCCAGCAGCCAAGACTATAAGAATCTAGCCTACGAGCAGTACTTC.

This clone appeared a few times. This sequence joins TRBV25-1 and TRBJ1-5; 8 bases map to TRBD1. This CDR3 is 15 amino acids long. Germline CDR1 reads MGHDK; CDR2 reads SYGVNS. The trim removed 3 bases at V and 3 bases at J, leaving 4 bases unmatched. CDR3 sequence: CASSDDRGSNQPQHF. The CDR3 bases are TGTGCCAGCAGTGACGACAGGGGCTCCAATCAGCCCCAGCATTTT.

This chain connects TRBV28 to TRBJ2-7, with 7 bases identical to TRBD1. From germline, CDR1 is MDHEN and CDR2 SYDVKM. The ends lost 8 bases at V and 7 bases at J; junction bases unmatched: 8. This CDR3 is built from 12 residues. For the CDR3, the DNA is TGTGCCAGCGGATTTCTACAGGGGGAGCAGTACTTC. Protein: CASGFLQGEQYF. Supplemented by reference TRBV28 and TRBJ2-7, the full variable domain reads DVKVTQSSRYLVKRTGEKVFLECVQDMDHENMFWYRQDPGLGLRLIYFSYDVKMKEKGDIPEGYSVSREKKERFSLILESASTNQTSMYLCASGFLQGEQYFGPGTRLTVT.

The table lists this clone with a few counts. The rearrangement links TRBV30 to TRBJ2-7; D may be TRBD1 (5 bases). CDR1 and CDR2 from the germline V gene are GTSNPN and SVGIG (reference sequence). The CDR3 spans 12 residues. V was clipped by 2 bases and J by 13 bases, with 18 bases between them. As DNA, the CDR3 is TGTGCCTGGAGTAGGCCCATGTCGGACACCTACTTC. Amino acid sequence: CAWSRPMSDTYF. Full variable domain (missing parts from reference TRBV30 and TRBJ2-7): SQTIHQWPATLVQPVGSPLSLECTVEGTSNPNLYWYRQAAGRGLQLLFYSVGIGQISSEVPQNLSASRPQDRQFILSSKKLLLSDSGFYLCAWSRPMSDTYFGPGTRLTVT.